This T cell receptor (beta chain) was recorded in a study of low-dose radiotherapy and immunotherapy resistance in tumors. Both TCRalpha and TCRbeta chains were reverse transcribed with V-gene-specific primers. The authors ran 20 PCR cycles to amplify TCRs with a constant-region primer and V-primer adapter. Using its own MiXCR run on the reads, TCRdb lists one record per CDR3 protein. This sample has 100,000 or so distinct CDR3 sequences, with under 10% found just once. The time point here: before trial treatment. Ipilimumab, nivolumab, aspirin, low-dose cyclophosphamide and low-dose radiotherapy were administered to donors. The CDR3 extends over 14 amino acids. V was clipped by 4 bases and J by 4 bases; unmatched bases: 7. Germline values: CDR1 SQVTM, CDR2 ANQGSEA.

The sequencing here drew on PBMCs, taken before treatment. The chain links TRBV29-1 to TRBJ1-1; 9 bases are shared with TRBD1. This receptor was taken from a male donor with prostate cancer. CDR3 residues: CSVGIRTGATEAFF. CDR3 in DNA: TGCAGCGTTGGGATCCGGACAGGGGCCACTGAAGCTTTCTTT.